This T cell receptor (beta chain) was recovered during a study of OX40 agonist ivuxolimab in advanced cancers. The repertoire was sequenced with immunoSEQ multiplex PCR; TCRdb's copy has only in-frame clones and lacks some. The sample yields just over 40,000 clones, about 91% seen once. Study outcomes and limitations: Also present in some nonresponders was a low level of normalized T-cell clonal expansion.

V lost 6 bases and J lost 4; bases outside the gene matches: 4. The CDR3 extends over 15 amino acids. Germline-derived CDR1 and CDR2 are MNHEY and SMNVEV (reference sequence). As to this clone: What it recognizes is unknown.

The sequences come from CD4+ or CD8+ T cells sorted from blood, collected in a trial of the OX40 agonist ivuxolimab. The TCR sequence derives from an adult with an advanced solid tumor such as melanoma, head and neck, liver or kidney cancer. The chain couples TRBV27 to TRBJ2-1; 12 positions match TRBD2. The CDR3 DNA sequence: TGTGCCAGCAGAGGTGGACTAGCGGGGTACAATGAGCAGTTCTTC. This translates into CASRGGLAGYNEQFF.